One TCR beta chain is described in this entry. Trimming took 2 bases from V and 5 from J, leaving 11 bases between them. Germline-derived CDR1 and CDR2 are SGHRS and YFSETQ. The CDR3 sequence is 15 residues long. The sample comes from a study of control samples from healthy donors and cancer patients. TCRdb's copy holds only in-frame clones and misses some; the assay was immunoSEQ multiplex PCR. The sample has fewer than 50,000 clones, approximately 90% seen once. Source material: PBMCs. The receptor was isolated from a young man with colorectal cancer. The chain is built from TRBV5-1 and TRBJ1-6; D may be TRBD1 (6 bases). In nucleotides, the CDR3 is TGCGCCAGCAGCTTATCGGGGGCCAATAATTCACCCCTCCACTTT. It specifies CASSLSGANNSPLHF.